These T cell receptor beta chains were read from a single sample in a study of T cell repertoires in cytomegalovirus infection. MiXCR was run by TCRdb on the reads, yielding one entry per CDR3 protein. Of 86,000 or so distinct CDR3 sequences in the sample, about 24% were seen once. No antigen has been assigned to these receptors. The sample consisted of CD8+ T cells from cultured PBMCs, taken from culture after CMV antigen stimulation. All receptors derive from a human donor in good health (CMV status not recorded). Some clones in this sample may be carry-over from other donors' samples. The CDR3 runs from the conserved cysteine through the conserved F or W. D genes are given only for firm matches. Clone size appears in some rows only: once, few, many, or a class for an expanded clone.

j_gene,abundance,d_gene,v_gene,CDR3aa,CDR3nt
TRBJ2-2,few,.,TRBV20-1,CSARTGMSGELFF,TGCAGTGCTAGAACAGGGATGTCCGGGGAGCTGTTTTTT
TRBJ1-4,.,TRBD1,TRBV12-3/TRBV12-4,CASSLYRGREKLFF,TGTGCCAGCAGTTTGTACAGGGGAAGAGAAAAACTGTTTTTT
TRBJ2-3,.,.,TRBV3-1,CASSQETRWSAQYF,TGTGCCAGCAGCCAAGAAACCAGGTGGAGTGCGCAGTATTTT
TRBJ2-1,many,.,TRBV7-2,CASSERRPGTSPGGYEQFF,TGTGCCAGCAGCGAAAGAAGGCCTGGGACATCCCCCGGGGGATATGAGCAGTTCTTC
TRBJ1-5,.,.,TRBV24-1,CATSDPADRHQPQHF,TGTGCCACCAGTGATCCCGCCGACAGGCACCAGCCCCAGCATTTT
TRBJ2-1,few,.,TRBV6-2/TRBV6-3,CASSPSFHEQFF,TGTGCCAGCAGTCCTAGTTTCCATGAGCAGTTCTTC
TRBJ1-1,.,TRBD1,TRBV6-2/TRBV6-3,CASSSPYRGVNTEAFF,TGTGCCAGCAGTTCCCCTTACAGGGGTGTGAACACTGAAGCTTTCTTT
TRBJ1-1,.,.,TRBV6-5,CASSYEGFRNTEAFF,TGTGCCAGCAGTTATGAGGGTTTTCGGAACACTGAAGCTTTCTTT
TRBJ1-2,medium-sized,.,TRBV4-3,CASSQDGESTMGNYGYTF,TGCGCCAGCAGCCAAGATGGGGAGTCAACTATGGGGAACTATGGCTACACCTTC
TRBJ1-3,many,.,TRBV7-2,CASSLPGGFRSGNTIYF,TGTGCCAGCAGCCTACCGGGGGGGTTTAGGTCTGGAAACACCATATATTTT
TRBJ2-1,.,TRBD2,TRBV9,CASSVDSAGGPSEQFF,TGTGCCAGCAGCGTAGATTCTGCGGGAGGGCCCAGTGAGCAGTTCTTC
TRBJ2-5,many,.,TRBV7-9,CASTRQEVNQETQYF,TGTGCCAGCACGCGACAGGAGGTAAACCAAGAGACCCAGTACTTC
TRBJ2-7,.,.,TRBV4-3,CASSQTGGGAYEQYF,TGCGCCAGCAGCCAAACCGGCGGGGGCGCATACGAGCAGTACTTC
TRBJ2-1,few,TRBD2,TRBV19,CASSKRLAGGVFPYNEQFF,TGTGCCAGTAGTAAACGACTAGCGGGAGGGGTATTCCCCTACAATGAGCAGTTCTTC
TRBJ2-1,.,TRBD2,TRBV28,CASSLSTSIRDEQFF,TGTGCCAGCAGTTTATCGACTAGCATTAGGGATGAGCAGTTCTTC
TRBJ1-4,.,.,TRBV6-5,CASSIRWDNNEKLFF,TGTGCCAGCAGTATTCGATGGGACAATAATGAAAAACTGTTTTTT
TRBJ2-6,.,TRBD2,TRBV7-9,CASSLSSGVAPIGSGANVLTF,TGTGCCAGCAGCTTAAGCAGCGGGGTCGCTCCCATAGGGTCTGGGGCCAACGTCCTGACTTTC
TRBJ1-6,few,TRBD1,TRBV20-1,CSACQGANSPLHF,TGCAGTGCTTGTCAGGGGGCGAATTCACCCCTCCACTTT
TRBJ1-2,few,TRBD1,TRBV7-9,CASSAADRVFSF,TGTGCCAGCAGCGCGGCTGACAGGGTTTTCTCCTTC
TRBJ2-1,.,.,TRBV2,CAGGGGSYNEQFF,TGTGCCGGAGGGGGGGGGTCCTACAATGAGCAGTTCTTC
TRBJ1-2,many,.,TRBV4-1,CASSQDASSGSHGYTF,TGCGCCAGCAGCCAAGATGCCTCGTCAGGGAGTCATGGCTACACCTTC
TRBJ1-1,.,TRBD1,TRBV7-9,CASSFTGGLENTEAFF,TGTGCCAGCAGCTTCACAGGGGGACTTGAGAACACTGAAGCTTTCTTT
TRBJ1-1,few,TRBD1,TRBV20-1,CSARDDRVENTEAFF,TGCAGTGCTAGAGATGACAGGGTAGAGAACACTGAAGCTTTCTTT
TRBJ1-5,.,.,TRBV7-9,CASSLGEGTEHTQLQHF,TGTGCCAGCAGCTTAGGGGAAGGGACCGAGCATACTCAGCTCCAGCATTTT
TRBJ2-5,.,.,TRBV5-1,CASSFRRFQETQYF,TGCGCCAGCAGCTTCCGGAGATTTCAAGAGACCCAGTACTTC
TRBJ2-7,.,TRBD1,TRBV7-9,CPSSYAQGASYEQYF,TGTCCCAGCAGTTACGCACAGGGGGCTAGCTACGAGCAGTACTTC
TRBJ2-1,many,.,TRBV7-6,CASSLDSGGAYNEQFF,TGTGCCAGCAGCTTAGATAGCGGCGGAGCATACAATGAGCAGTTCTTC
TRBJ2-7,few,.,TRBV27,CASSYRDNYEQYF,TGTGCCAGCAGTTACCGGGACAACTACGAGCAGTACTTC
TRBJ2-4,.,.,TRBV5-8,CASSTPTGAKNIQYF,TGTGCCAGCAGCACCCCGACAGGTGCCAAAAACATTCAGTACTTC
TRBJ2-6,.,.,TRBV2,CAGLQGTDFSGANVLTF,TGTGCCGGGCTTCAGGGAACAGATTTCTCTGGGGCCAACGTCCTGACTTTC
TRBJ1-4,few,TRBD1,TRBV19,CASTSRDRHNEKLFF,TGTGCCAGTACCTCCCGGGACAGACATAATGAAAAACTGTTTTTT
TRBJ2-7,many,.,TRBV12-3/TRBV12-4,CASSPGPTYEQYF,TGTGCCAGCAGCCCCGGCCCAACCTACGAGCAGTACTTC
TRBJ1-1,many,TRBD1,TRBV27,CASSPGTANTEAFF,TGTGCCAGCAGTCCCGGGACAGCGAACACTGAAGCTTTCTTT
TRBJ2-7,.,TRBD2,TRBV19,CASSPPTSGSVRYEQYF,TGTGCCAGTAGTCCCCCGACTAGCGGGAGCGTCAGATACGAGCAGTACTTC
TRBJ1-1,.,.,TRBV5-1,CASSVFFNGREAFF,TGCGCCAGCAGCGTCTTTTTTAACGGGCGCGAAGCTTTCTTT
TRBJ2-7,many,TRBD2,TRBV7-2,CASSSLGLAVYEQYF,TGTGCCAGCAGCTCCCTCGGACTAGCGGTCTACGAGCAGTACTTC
TRBJ2-7,.,.,TRBV20-1,CSAFRDDSYEQYF,TGCAGTGCCTTCCGCGACGACTCCTACGAGCAGTACTTC
TRBJ2-5,few,.,TRBV6-2/TRBV6-3,CASSYSRETQYF,TGTGCCAGCAGTTACTCGAGAGAGACCCAGTACTTC
TRBJ2-7,few,.,TRBV7-9,CASSLAQGDYEQYF,TGTGCCAGCAGCTTAGCTCAGGGTGACTACGAGCAGTACTTC
TRBJ2-3,few,TRBD2,TRBV7-3,CASSLGGGQTDTQYF,TGTGCCAGCAGCTTAGGGGGGGGTCAGACAGATACGCAGTATTTT
TRBJ2-3,.,.,TRBV30,CAWNGGVSTDTQYF,TGTGCCTGGAACGGCGGCGTATCCACAGATACGCAGTATTTT
TRBJ1-3,.,TRBD1,TRBV28,CASSLQGAGNTIYF,TGTGCCAGCAGTTTACAGGGGGCTGGAAACACCATATATTTT
TRBJ1-3,few,.,TRBV5-6,CASSLAAGAASYDSGNTIYF,TGTGCCAGCAGCTTGGCCGCGGGGGCAGCAAGCTATGACTCTGGAAACACCATATATTTT
TRBJ2-3,few,.,TRBV6-5,CASSYYNSDTQYF,TGTGCCAGCAGTTACTACAACTCAGATACGCAGTATTTT
TRBJ2-6,few,.,TRBV6-5,CASSYGLGAGANVLTF,TGTGCCAGCAGTTACGGCTTGGGAGCTGGGGCCAACGTCCTGACTTTC
TRBJ2-3,many,.,TRBV7-2,CASSLAGGGTTDTQYF,TGTGCCAGCAGCTTAGCGGGGGGAGGTACTACAGATACGCAGTATTTT
TRBJ2-1,.,TRBD2,TRBV20-1,CSGLLPREGSYNEQFF,TGCAGTGGCTTACTTCCACGGGAGGGGTCCTACAATGAGCAGTTCTTC
TRBJ2-7,.,.,TRBV5-8,CASSLADRTPEQYF,TGTGCCAGCAGCTTGGCCGACAGAACGCCCGAGCAGTACTTC